This T cell receptor beta chain was sequenced during a study of cytomegalovirus exposure and HLA in healthy donors. The PCR used 60 Vbeta and 13 Jbeta primers. Clones were sequenced by immunoSEQ multiplex PCR, and TCRdb holds only the in-frame ones, with some missing. Of about 180,000 clones in the sample, 79% were seen once. As for this clone: The antigen is unknown.

Study-level findings and limits: Among CMV-associated TCR beta chains, most appeared HLA-restricted in a later analysis. A later analysis reported that several of the most significant clusters appeared to be linked to common viral pathogens, among them Epstein-Barr virus.

Sequences were obtained from PBMCs. This TCR was sampled from a middle-aged woman in good health and CMV-seronegative.

For the CDR3, the DNA is TGTGCCAGCAGCTTAGGTTTCCAGACAAGGGGGCGTTACGGTGAGCAGTTCTTC. Amino acids: CASSLGFQTRGRYGEQFF. The chain recombines TRBV11-2 with TRBJ2-1, with TRBD1 identical over 7 bases. The CDR3 has 18 residues. After removal of 1 base from V and 9 bases from J, the junction contained 18 bases not matched to a gene. CDR1 SGHAT and CDR2 FQNNGV come from the germline V gene.